This T cell receptor beta chain was captured in a study of T-cell reconstitution after alpha-beta-depleted transplantation in children. This sample's TCRbeta library carried unique molecular identifier barcodes. MiXCR was run by TCRdb on the PCR reads, yielding one entry per CDR3 protein. The top ten clones hold roughly 25% of a sample with around 22,000 distinct CDR3 sequences, around 9.9% of them seen once. This clonotype was recorded many times. V was clipped by 1 base and J by 0 bases, with 12 bases between them. The CDR3 has 16 amino acids. CDR1 is SGHAT, CDR2 FQDESV, per germline (reference sequence).

The rearrangement joins TRBV11-1 to TRBJ1-1, with D possibly TRBD1 on 5 matching bases. Sequenced material: PBMCs from the stem cell graft donor, taken from the stem cell graft. The source of this sequence is a human donor who donated a stem cell graft to a child with chronic granulomatous disease. In DNA, the CDR3 is TGTGCCAGCAGCTTAGTTCCGACAGCCATGAACACTGAAGCTTTCTTT. It is translated as CASSLVPTAMNTEAFF.